This T cell receptor (beta chain) was obtained from a study of T cells in Graves' hyperthyroidism and ophthalmopathy. General study findings and limits: Appearing also in blood were most of the thyroid clonotypes expanded above 0.001.

The CDR3 is 15 residues long. Trimming took 6 bases from V and 7 from J; bases not matched to a gene: 9. CDR1 is LGHNA and CDR2 is YSLEER in the germline V gene. Template material for amplifying TCR beta CDR3 regions consisted of RNA transcripts. The TCR CDR3 first-round RT-PCR relied on the HTBI primer set. From the multiplex PCR reads, TCRdb called clonotypes with MiXCR, one entry per CDR3 protein. Among a few hundred thousand distinct CDR3 sequences listed, 16% were seen once. Only a few counts were recorded for this clonotype. The target antigen is unknown. PBMCs stemmed from 8.5 to 10 ml fresh peripheral blood.

The rearrangement joins TRBV4-3 to TRBJ2-3, with 11 bases matching TRBD2. Sequences were obtained from blood. This TCR was recovered from a woman between 40 and 55 years old with Graves' ophthalmopathy. This CDR3 is CASRTYSGRAHTQYF. DNA of the CDR3: TGCGCCAGCAGAACCTATAGCGGGAGGGCCCATACGCAGTATTTT.